This T cell receptor beta chain was obtained from a study of blood T cells in healthy people across ages. Overall study context: Researchers report that template switching captured about one barcoded beta molecule per two T cells.

Per the germline V gene, CDR1 is DFQATT and CDR2 is SNEGSKA (reference sequence). Losses at the gene ends were 6 bases for V and 5 bases for J; bases not matched to a gene: 4. The CDR3 spans 12 residues. Total RNA, at least 5.5 micrograms per sample, came from PBMCs. Regarding the study as a whole: It was not known whether donors were CMV positive (a possible confounder of expanded clonotype changes).

The second PCR ran about 7 to 12 cycles with a sample-barcoded 5' primer and J-beta primers. Each CDR3 protein is one row after TCRdb ran MiXCR on the 5' RACE reads. The table shows roughly 1,000,000 distinct CDR3 sequences, with approximately 25% occurring only once. With regard to this clonotype: Its antigen remains unidentified.

The same data also contributed to another study, on T cells of mothers and their children. That study adds: A few healthy Caucasian mothers and their six children donated.

Sequenced input: blood. The chain has TRBV20-1 and TRBJ1-1; 9 bases fit TRBD1. This receptor was obtained from a girl between 2 and 10 years old in good health. The CDR3 is CSAPGQGTEAFF. Written as DNA, the CDR3 is TGCAGTGCACCGGGACAGGGTACTGAAGCTTTCTTT.